This TCR beta chain comes out of a study of OX40 agonist ivuxolimab in advanced cancers. Whole-study context: Those enrolled were 82.7% male, with a mean age of 60 years and ages from 23 to 79. A history of anti-PD-1, anti-PD-L1 or anti-CTLA-4 therapy was acceptable, and 40% had some.

This clone was seen more than once but under ten times. Sequencing was performed with immunoSEQ multiplex PCR; in TCRdb, only in-frame clones are kept and a portion is missing. The top ten clones hold about 4% of a sample with about 79,000 clones, about nine tenths of them seen once. At cycle 4 day 1, cycle 7 day 1, and baseline, blood was sampled. Germline loops: CDR1 SGDLS, CDR2 YYNGEE. Trimming pared 4 bases from V and 1 base from J, leaving 10 bases between. This CDR3 spans 14 amino acids. The clonotype originates from an adult with an advanced solid tumor such as melanoma, head and neck, liver or kidney cancer. The chain uses TRBV9 and TRBJ2-3, with D hard to call. Sequences were derived from CD4+ or CD8+ T cells sorted from blood, sampled in a trial of the OX40 agonist ivuxolimab. DNA for the CDR3: TGTGCCAGCAGCCCGCGATGGGGCACAGATACGCAGTATTTT. As protein: CASSPRWGTDTQYF.